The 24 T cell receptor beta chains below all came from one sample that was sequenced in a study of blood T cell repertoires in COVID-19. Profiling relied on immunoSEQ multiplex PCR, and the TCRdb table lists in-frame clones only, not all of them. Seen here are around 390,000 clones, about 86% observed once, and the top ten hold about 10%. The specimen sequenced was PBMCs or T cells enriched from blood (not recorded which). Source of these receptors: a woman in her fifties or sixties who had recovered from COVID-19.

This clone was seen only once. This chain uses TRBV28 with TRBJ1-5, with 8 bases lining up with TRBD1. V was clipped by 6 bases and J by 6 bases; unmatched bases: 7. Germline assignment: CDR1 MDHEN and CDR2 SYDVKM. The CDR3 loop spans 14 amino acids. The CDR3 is CASSPQGAGQPQHF. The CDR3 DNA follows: TGTGCCAGCAGCCCTCAGGGGGCTGGTCAGCCCCAGCATTTT.

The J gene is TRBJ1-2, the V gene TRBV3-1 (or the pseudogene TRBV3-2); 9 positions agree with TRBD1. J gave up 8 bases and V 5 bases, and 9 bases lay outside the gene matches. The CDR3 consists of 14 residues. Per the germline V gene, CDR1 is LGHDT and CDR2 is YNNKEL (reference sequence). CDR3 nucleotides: TGTGCCAGCAGCACTGGGGGACAGGGAAGCGGCTACACCTTC. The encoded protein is CASSTGGQGSGYTF.

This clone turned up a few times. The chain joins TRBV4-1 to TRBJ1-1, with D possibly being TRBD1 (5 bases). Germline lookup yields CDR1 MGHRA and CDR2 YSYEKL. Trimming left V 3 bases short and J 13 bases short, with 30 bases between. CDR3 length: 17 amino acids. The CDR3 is CASSHTLTTQGGEHGFF. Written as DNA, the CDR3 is TGCGCCAGCAGCCACACGCTAACTACTCAGGGCGGAGAGCATGGTTTCTTT.

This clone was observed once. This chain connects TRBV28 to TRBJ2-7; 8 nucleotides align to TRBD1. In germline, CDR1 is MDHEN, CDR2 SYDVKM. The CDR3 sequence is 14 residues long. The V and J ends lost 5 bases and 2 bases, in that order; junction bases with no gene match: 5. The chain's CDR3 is CASSRQGLTYEQYF. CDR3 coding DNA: TGTGCCAGCAGTAGACAGGGGCTAACCTACGAGCAGTACTTC.

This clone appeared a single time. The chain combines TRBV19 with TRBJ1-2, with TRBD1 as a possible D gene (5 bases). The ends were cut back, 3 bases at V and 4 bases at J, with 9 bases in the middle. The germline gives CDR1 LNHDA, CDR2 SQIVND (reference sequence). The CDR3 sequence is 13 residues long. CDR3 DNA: TGTGCCAGTAGTATCGGCAGGGTCTATGGCTACACCTTC. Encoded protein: CASSIGRVYGYTF.

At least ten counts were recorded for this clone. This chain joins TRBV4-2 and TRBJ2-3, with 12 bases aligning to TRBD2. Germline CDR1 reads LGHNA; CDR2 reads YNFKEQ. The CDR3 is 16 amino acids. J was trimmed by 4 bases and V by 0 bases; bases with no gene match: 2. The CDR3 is CASSQDSSGGADTQYF. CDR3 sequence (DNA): TGTGCCAGCAGCCAAGATTCTAGCGGGGGGGCAGATACGCAGTATTTT.

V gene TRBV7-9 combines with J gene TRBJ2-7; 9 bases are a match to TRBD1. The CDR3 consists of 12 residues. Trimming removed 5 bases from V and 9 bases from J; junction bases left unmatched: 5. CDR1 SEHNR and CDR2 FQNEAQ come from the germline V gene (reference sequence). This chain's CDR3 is CASSPRTGAQYF. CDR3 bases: TGTGCCAGCAGCCCCCGGACAGGGGCGCAGTACTTC.

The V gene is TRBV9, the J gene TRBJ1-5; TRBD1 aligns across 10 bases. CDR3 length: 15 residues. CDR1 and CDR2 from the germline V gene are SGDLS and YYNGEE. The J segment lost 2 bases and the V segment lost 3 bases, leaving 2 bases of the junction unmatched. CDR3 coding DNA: TGTGCCAGCAGCGCTGGACAGGGGGGCAATCAGCCCCAGCATTTT. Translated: CASSAGQGGNQPQHF.

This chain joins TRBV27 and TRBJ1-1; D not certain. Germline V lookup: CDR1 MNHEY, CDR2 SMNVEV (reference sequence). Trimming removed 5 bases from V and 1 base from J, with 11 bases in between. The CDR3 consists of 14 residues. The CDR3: CASSPLGGNTEAFF. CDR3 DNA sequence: TGTGCCAGCAGTCCCCTTGGCGGGAACACTGAAGCTTTCTTT.

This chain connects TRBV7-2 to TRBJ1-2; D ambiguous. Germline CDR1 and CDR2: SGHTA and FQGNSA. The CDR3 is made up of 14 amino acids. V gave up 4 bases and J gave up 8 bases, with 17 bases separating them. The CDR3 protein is CASSSMVGAGGYTF. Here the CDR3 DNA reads TGTGCCAGCAGCTCCATGGTGGGTGCGGGAGGCTACACCTTC.

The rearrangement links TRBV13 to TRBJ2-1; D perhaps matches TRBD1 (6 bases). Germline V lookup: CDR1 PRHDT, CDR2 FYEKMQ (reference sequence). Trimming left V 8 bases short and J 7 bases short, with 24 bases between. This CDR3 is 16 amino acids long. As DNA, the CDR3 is TGTGCCAGCGGTGACCCACTCAGGGGATTCGGGAATGAGCAGTTCTTC. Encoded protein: CASGDPLRGFGNEQFF.

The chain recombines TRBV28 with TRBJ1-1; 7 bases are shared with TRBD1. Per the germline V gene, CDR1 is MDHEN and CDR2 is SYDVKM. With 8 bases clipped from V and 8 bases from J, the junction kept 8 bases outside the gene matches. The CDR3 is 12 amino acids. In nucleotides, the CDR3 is TGTGCCAGCTCCACCCCGACAGGGGAAGCTTTCTTT. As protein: CASSTPTGEAFF. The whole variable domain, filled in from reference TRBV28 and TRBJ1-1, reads DVKVTQSSRYLVKRTGEKVFLECVQDMDHENMFWYRQDPGLGLRLIYFSYDVKMKEKGDIPEGYSVSREKKERFSLILESASTNQTSMYLCASSTPTGEAFFGQGTRLTVV.

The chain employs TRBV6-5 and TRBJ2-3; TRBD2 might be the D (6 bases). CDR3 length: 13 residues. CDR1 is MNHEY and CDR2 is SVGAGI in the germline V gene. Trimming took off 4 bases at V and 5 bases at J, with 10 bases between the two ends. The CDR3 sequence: CASSSLGGDTQYF. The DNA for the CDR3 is TGTGCCAGCAGTTCGTTGGGGGGAGATACGCAGTATTTT.

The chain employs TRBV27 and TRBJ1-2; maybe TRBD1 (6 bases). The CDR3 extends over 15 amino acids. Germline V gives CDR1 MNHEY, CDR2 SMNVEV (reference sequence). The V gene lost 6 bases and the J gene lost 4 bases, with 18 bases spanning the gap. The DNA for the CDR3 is TGTGCCAGCAGACCGGGACACTCCGTCGCCTATGGCTACACCTTC. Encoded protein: CASRPGHSVAYGYTF.

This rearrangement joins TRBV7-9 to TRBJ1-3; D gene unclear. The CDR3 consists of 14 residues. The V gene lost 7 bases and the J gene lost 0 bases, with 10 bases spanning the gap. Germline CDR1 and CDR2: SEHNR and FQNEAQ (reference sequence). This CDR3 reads CASTQMVSGNTIYF. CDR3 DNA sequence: TGTGCCAGCACCCAGATGGTCTCTGGAAACACCATATATTTT. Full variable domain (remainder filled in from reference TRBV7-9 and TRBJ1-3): DTGVSQNPRHKITKRGQNVTFRCDPISEHNRLYWYRQTLGQGPEFLTYFQNEAQLEKSRLLSDRFSAERPKGSFSTLEIQRTEQGDSAMYLCASTQMVSGNTIYFGEGSWLTVV.

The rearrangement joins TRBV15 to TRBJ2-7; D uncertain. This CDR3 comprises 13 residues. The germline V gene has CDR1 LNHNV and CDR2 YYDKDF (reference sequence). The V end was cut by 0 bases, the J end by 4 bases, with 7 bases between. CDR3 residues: CATSRDQVYEQYF. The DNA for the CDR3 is TGTGCCACCAGCAGAGATCAGGTGTACGAGCAGTACTTC.

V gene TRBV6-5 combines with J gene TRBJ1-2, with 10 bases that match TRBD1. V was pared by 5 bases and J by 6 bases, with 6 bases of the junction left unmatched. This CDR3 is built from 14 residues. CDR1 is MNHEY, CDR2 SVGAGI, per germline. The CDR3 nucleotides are TGTGCCAGCAGTCCGCGGGACAGGGGCAATGGCTACACCTTC. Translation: CASSPRDRGNGYTF.

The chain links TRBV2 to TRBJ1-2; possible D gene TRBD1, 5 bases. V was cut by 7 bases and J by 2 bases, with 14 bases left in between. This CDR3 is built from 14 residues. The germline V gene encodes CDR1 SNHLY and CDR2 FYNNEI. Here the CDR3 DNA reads TGTGCCAGCAAGGAAAGTGGGGGGAACTATGGCTACACCTTC. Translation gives CASKESGGNYGYTF.

CDR3 sequence (DNA): TGTGCCAGCAGTTCCCCTCCGGGGGAGAATCAGCCCCAGCATTTT. Translated, it gives CASSSPPGENQPQHF. V usage is TRBV28 and J usage is TRBJ1-5; D possibly corresponds to TRBD1 (5 bases). Germline CDR1 is MDHEN and CDR2 is SYDVKM. The CDR3 totals 15 residues. Trimming shortened V by 4 bases and J by 4 bases, and 14 bases separated the two germline ends.

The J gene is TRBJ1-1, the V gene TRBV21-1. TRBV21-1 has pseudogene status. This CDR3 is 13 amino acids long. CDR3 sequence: CASSKAYVTEAFF. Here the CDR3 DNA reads TGTGCCAGCAGCAAAGCCTACGTTACTGAAGCTTTCTTT.

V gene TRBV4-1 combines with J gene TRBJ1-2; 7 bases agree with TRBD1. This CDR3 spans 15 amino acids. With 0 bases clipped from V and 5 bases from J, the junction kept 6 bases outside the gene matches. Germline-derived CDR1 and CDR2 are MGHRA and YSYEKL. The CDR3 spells CASSQDQGGFYGYTF. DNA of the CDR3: TGCGCCAGCAGCCAAGATCAAGGGGGCTTTTATGGCTACACCTTC.

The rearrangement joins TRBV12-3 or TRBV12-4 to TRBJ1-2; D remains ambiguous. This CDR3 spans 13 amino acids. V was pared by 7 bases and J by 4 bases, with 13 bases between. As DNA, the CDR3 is TGTGCCAGCACCAAGACGGGAGGCTATGGCTACACCTTC. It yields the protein CASTKTGGYGYTF.

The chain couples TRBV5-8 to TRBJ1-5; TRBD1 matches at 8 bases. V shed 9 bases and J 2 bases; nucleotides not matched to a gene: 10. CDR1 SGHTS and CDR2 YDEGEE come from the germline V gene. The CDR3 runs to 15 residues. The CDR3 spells CATRQGLRGNQPQHF. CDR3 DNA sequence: TGTGCCACCCGACAGGGGCTTCGTGGCAATCAGCCCCAGCATTTT.

DNA of the CDR3: TGCGCCAGCAGCCAAGATTCCGGTGCCGGGGAGCCCCAGCATTTT. It codes for CASSQDSGAGEPQHF. The rearrangement joins TRBV4-3 to TRBJ1-5; no definite D call. The CDR3 runs to 15 residues. V was pared by 0 bases and J by 8 bases, with 14 bases between. Germline values: CDR1 LGHNA, CDR2 YSLEER.